Here is one TCR beta chain with its context. Each participant's cohort was designated according to participant-reported clinical history. Among Cohort 3 donors, those recovered had two negative PCRs, clearance, or symptom resolution. In the study's own analysis: The authors estimated nucleated cell counts from reference gene primer amplification. Generated by immunoSEQ multiplex PCR, the TCRdb table keeps only in-frame clones and is missing some. That table furnishes V, J and clone size, whereas the DNA furnished D and trimming. The sample yields fewer than 350,000 clones, about 89% seen once. This sample is drawn from a study of blood T cell repertoires in COVID-19. Study summary: The analysed material was cDNA or gDNA that came from T cells, B-cell-depleted T cells, or PBMCs.

Sequencing was carried out using PBMCs or T cells enriched from blood (not recorded which). This clonotype was sampled from a man between 60 and 70 years old who had recovered from COVID-19.

This CDR3 is CASTIGGGAGNNEQFF. The CDR3, as DNA: TGCGCCAGCACTATCGGTGGGGGGGCCGGGAACAATGAGCAGTTCTTC. This chain links TRBV5-1 with TRBJ2-1; perhaps TRBD2 as D (7 bases). The germline V gene encodes CDR1 SGHRS and CDR2 YFSETQ. V lost 6 bases and J lost 5, with 21 bases in between. This CDR3 spans 16 amino acids.